Each of the 17 T cell receptor beta chains below was sequenced from the same sample in a study of a mutant IDH1 vaccine in newly diagnosed glioma. The antigens of these receptors remain unknown. Assay: immunoSEQ multiplex PCR; the TCRdb copy retains only in-frame clones and omits some. This table holds tens of thousands of clones, about two thirds found once. Time point in this sample: week 47, end of study. With topical imiquimod, each dose of the vaccine consisted of 300 ug of mutant IDH1 20-mer peptide. The sequenced sample was peripheral blood mononuclear cells (PBMCs), obtained from a glioma patient whose treatment included an IDH1 peptide vaccine. Receptor source: a man aged 40-50 years with glioma. Some clones in this sample may be carry-over from other donors' samples.

This clone was counted between two and nine times. The rearrangement joins TRBV7-2 to TRBJ2-2, with 7 bases that match TRBD1. The trim removed 10 bases at V and 7 bases at J, leaving 9 bases unmatched. The CDR3 totals 13 residues. Per germline, CDR1 SGHTA and CDR2 FQGNSA. As DNA, the CDR3 is TGTGCCACCTTACCCTACAGGGGCGGGGAGCTGTTTTTT. Translating gives CATLPYRGGELFF.

The chain employs TRBV6-5 and TRBJ2-7; no firm D call. CDR1 is MNHEY, CDR2 SVGAGI, per germline. CDR3 length: 14 amino acids. V was shortened by 5 bases and J by 0 bases, with 11 bases between the two germline ends. Here the CDR3 reads CASSTDWGSYEQYF. The CDR3 nucleotides read TGTGCCAGCAGTACCGACTGGGGCTCCTACGAGCAGTACTTC.

This chain joins TRBV2 and TRBJ1-6; D is unresolved. Germline loops: CDR1 SNHLY, CDR2 FYNNEI. There are 15 residues in the CDR3. Trimming removed 2 bases at V and 0 bases at J, with 5 bases between. CDR3 sequence: CASSEQSSYNSPLHF. CDR3 bases: TGTGCCAGCAGTGAACAGAGCTCCTATAATTCACCCCTCCACTTT.

The V gene is TRBV18, the J gene TRBJ2-5; TRBD1 matches at 8 bases. This CDR3 spans 15 amino acids. V trimming: 5 bases; J trimming: 11 bases; junction bases outside the gene matches: 16. The germline V gene encodes CDR1 KGHSH and CDR2 LQKENI. This CDR3 reads CASSAQTGDPVGQYF. The CDR3 DNA sequence: TGTGCCAGCTCAGCCCAGACAGGGGACCCCGTCGGGCAGTACTTC.

The V and J genes are TRBV10-2 and TRBJ2-7; TRBD2 matches 10 bases. This CDR3 region has 14 residues. Germline values: CDR1 WSHSY, CDR2 SAAADI. V dropped 4 bases and J dropped 7; count of bases not matched to a gene: 7. Here the CDR3 reads CASSVAGGLVEQYF. For the CDR3, the DNA is TGCGCCAGCAGTGTAGCGGGGGGCCTCGTTGAGCAGTACTTC.

This sequence joins TRBV9 and TRBJ1-5, with no clear D. V lost 3 bases and J lost 0, with 7 bases in between. This CDR3 has 14 amino acids. Germline V CDR1 and CDR2: SGDLS, YYNGEE. In nucleotides, the CDR3 is TGTGCCAGCAGCGCTGGGATTAGCAATCAGCCCCAGCATTTT. It codes for CASSAGISNQPQHF.

The chain couples TRBV12-5 to TRBJ2-7; D not resolved. Trimming removed 4 bases at V and 3 bases at J, with 10 bases between. This CDR3 has 13 amino acids. Germline loops: CDR1 LGHNT, CDR2 FRNRAP. The CDR3 DNA reads TGTGCTAGTGGTTCCGGACGGCTCTACGAGCAGTACTTC. Translated: CASGSGRLYEQYF.

The rearrangement uses TRBV5-1 and TRBJ2-7; the match to TRBD1 covers 8 bases. Trimming cost V 1 base and J 8 bases; bases outside gene matches: 11. Germline CDR1 reads SGHRS; CDR2 reads YFSETQ. The CDR3 totals 15 residues. CDR3 coding DNA: TGCGCCAGCAGCTTGCGGCAGGGGGCGCGGGACAAGCAGTACTTC. Its translation: CASSLRQGARDKQYF.

V is TRBV4-1 and J is TRBJ1-1; D unclear. Deletions cut 1 base from V and 1 base from J, with 4 bases between. The CDR3 totals 13 residues. Per the germline V gene, CDR1 is MGHRA and CDR2 is YSYEKL. The CDR3 protein is CASSQGGNTEAFF. CDR3 DNA: TGCGCCAGCAGCCAAGGAGGGAACACTGAAGCTTTCTTT.

V and J are TRBV10-2 and TRBJ2-1, with a tentative D call TRBD1 (6 bases). Germline-derived CDR1 and CDR2 are WSHSY and SAAADI. Trimming shortened V by 5 bases and J by 4 bases, and 12 bases separated the two germline ends. The CDR3 loop spans 14 amino acids. The CDR3 DNA reads TGCGCCAGCAGTCCTCAACAGGGATACAATGAGCAGTTCTTC. Translation: CASSPQQGYNEQFF.

The chain couples TRBV18 to TRBJ2-1, with D perhaps given as TRBD1 or TRBD2 (5 bases each). This CDR3 is 16 amino acids long. CDR1 and CDR2 (germline): KGHSH, LQKENI. V was clipped by 0 bases and J by 2 bases, with 11 bases between them. The CDR3 protein is CASSPPGVPTYNEQFF. The CDR3, as DNA: TGTGCCAGCTCACCACCGGGGGTGCCAACCTACAATGAGCAGTTCTTC.

V is TRBV5-6 and J is TRBJ1-2; TRBD1 matches 9 bases. The germline V gene encodes CDR1 SGHDT and CDR2 YYEEEE. Trimming took 9 bases from V and 4 from J; bases not matched to a gene: 13. The CDR3 runs 15 residues. The CDR3: CATTQGQGMAYGYTF. Here the CDR3 DNA reads TGTGCCACTACCCAGGGACAGGGAATGGCCTATGGCTACACCTTC.

The chain has TRBV9 and TRBJ1-2, with no clear D. The CDR3 spans 15 residues. Trimming shortened V by 5 bases and J by 0 bases, and 14 bases separated the two germline ends. The germline V gene has CDR1 SGDLS and CDR2 YYNGEE. In nucleotides, the CDR3 is TGTGCCAGCAGGGAGGCCCCTGGGGCTAACTATGGCTACACCTTC. Protein sequence: CASREAPGANYGYTF.

The V gene is TRBV13, the J gene TRBJ1-1, with a tentative D call TRBD1 (5 bases). Germline loops: CDR1 PRHDT, CDR2 FYEKMQ (reference sequence). The V end was cut by 8 bases, the J end by 4 bases, with 11 bases between. The CDR3 totals 12 residues. The CDR3 sequence is CASRSGTTEAFF. Written as DNA, the CDR3 is TGTGCCAGCCGGTCGGGGACCACTGAAGCTTTCTTT.

V usage is TRBV7-9 and J usage is TRBJ1-2; no reliable D call. The CDR3 contains 16 residues. V was clipped by 5 bases and J by 3 bases, with 19 bases between them. Germline loops: CDR1 SEHNR, CDR2 FQNEAQ (reference sequence). This CDR3 is CASSHLKGRLDYGYTF. The CDR3 bases are TGTGCCAGCAGCCACCTGAAAGGGCGTCTCGACTATGGCTACACCTTC.

The V gene is TRBV14, the J gene TRBJ1-1; tentatively, D is TRBD1 (5 bases). With 7 bases removed from V and 4 bases from J, the gap between germline ends came to 19 bases. Germline V gene lookup returns CDR1 SGHDN and CDR2 FVKESK. The CDR3 is 15 residues long. This CDR3 reads CASIRRGGFGTEAFF. For the CDR3, the DNA is TGTGCCAGCATCCGACGGGGCGGGTTCGGCACTGAAGCTTTCTTT.

This chain's CDR3 is CASSPGETNEKLFF. The CDR3 nucleotides read TGTGCCAGCAGCCCCGGGGAAACTAATGAAAAACTGTTTTTT. This rearrangement joins TRBV5-4 to TRBJ1-4; D uncertain. The germline V gene has CDR1 SGHNT and CDR2 YYREEE (reference sequence). The CDR3 sequence is 14 residues long. Trimming took off 4 bases at V and 1 base at J, with 8 bases between the two ends.